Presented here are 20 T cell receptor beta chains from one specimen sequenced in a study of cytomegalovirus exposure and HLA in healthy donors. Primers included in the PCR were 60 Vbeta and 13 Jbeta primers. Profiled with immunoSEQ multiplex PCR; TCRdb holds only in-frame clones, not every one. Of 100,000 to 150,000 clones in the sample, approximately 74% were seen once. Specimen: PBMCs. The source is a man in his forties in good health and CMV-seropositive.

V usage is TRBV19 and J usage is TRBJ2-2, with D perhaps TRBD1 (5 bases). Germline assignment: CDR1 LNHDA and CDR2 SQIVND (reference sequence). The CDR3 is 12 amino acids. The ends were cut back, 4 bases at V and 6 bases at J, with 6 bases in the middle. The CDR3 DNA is TGTGCCAGTAGTACAGGGTCCGGGGAGCTGTTTTTT. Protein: CASSTGSGELFF.

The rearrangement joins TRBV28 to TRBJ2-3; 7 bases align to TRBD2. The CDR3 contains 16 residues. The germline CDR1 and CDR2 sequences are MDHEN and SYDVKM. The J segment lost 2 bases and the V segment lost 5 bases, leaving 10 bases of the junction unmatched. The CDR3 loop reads CASSGWSGVTTDTQYF. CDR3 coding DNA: TGTGCCAGCAGTGGTTGGAGCGGGGTAACCACAGATACGCAGTATTTT.

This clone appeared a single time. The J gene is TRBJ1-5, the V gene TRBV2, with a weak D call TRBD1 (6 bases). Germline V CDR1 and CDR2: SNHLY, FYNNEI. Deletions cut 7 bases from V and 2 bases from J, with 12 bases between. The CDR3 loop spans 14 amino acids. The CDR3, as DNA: TGTGCCAGCAACCCACAGGGCCGCAATCAGCCCCAGCATTTT. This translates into CASNPQGRNQPQHF.

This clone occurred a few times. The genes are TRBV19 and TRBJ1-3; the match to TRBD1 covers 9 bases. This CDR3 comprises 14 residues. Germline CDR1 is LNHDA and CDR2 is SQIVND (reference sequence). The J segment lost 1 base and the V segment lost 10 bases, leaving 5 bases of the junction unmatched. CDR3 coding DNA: TGTGCCACCCTGGGACAGGGTTCTGGAAACACCATATATTTT. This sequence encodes CATLGQGSGNTIYF.

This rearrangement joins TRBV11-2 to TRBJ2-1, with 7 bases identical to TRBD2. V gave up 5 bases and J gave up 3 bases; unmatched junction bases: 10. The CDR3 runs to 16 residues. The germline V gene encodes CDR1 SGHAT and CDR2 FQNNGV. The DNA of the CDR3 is TGTGCCAGCAGCATCTCCCGGGACTACCACTACAATGAGCAGTTCTTC. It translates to CASSISRDYHYNEQFF.

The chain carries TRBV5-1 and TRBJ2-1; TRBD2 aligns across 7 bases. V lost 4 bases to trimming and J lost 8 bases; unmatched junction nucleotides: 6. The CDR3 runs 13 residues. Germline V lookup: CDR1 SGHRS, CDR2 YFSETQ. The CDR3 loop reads CASSGRGVDEQFF. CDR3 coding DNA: TGCGCCAGCAGCGGACGGGGGGTCGATGAGCAGTTCTTC.

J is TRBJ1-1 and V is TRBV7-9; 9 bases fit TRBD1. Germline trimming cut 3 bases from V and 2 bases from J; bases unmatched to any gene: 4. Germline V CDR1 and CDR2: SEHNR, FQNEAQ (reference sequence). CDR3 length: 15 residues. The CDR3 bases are TGTGCCAGCAGCTTGGGACAGGGCGGAAACACTGAAGCTTTCTTT. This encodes CASSLGQGGNTEAFF. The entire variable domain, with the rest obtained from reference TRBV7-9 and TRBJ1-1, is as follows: DTGVSQNPRHKITKRGQNVTFRCDPISEHNRLYWYRQTLGQGPEFLTYFQNEAQLEKSRLLSDRFSAERPKGSFSTLEIQRTEQGDSAMYLCASSLGQGGNTEAFFGQGTRLTVV.

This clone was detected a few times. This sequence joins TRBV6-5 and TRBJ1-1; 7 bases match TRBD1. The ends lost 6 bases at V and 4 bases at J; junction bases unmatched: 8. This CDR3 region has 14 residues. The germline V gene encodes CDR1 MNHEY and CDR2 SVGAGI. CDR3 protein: CASRQTGRITEAFF. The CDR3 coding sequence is TGTGCCAGCAGGCAGACAGGGAGGATCACTGAAGCTTTCTTT.

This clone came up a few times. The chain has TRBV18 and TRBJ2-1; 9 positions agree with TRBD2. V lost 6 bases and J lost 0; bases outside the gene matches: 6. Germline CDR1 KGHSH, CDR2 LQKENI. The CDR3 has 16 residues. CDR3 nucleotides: TGTGCCAGCTCCAGGACTAGCGTAAGCTCCTACAATGAGCAGTTCTTC. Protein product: CASSRTSVSSYNEQFF.

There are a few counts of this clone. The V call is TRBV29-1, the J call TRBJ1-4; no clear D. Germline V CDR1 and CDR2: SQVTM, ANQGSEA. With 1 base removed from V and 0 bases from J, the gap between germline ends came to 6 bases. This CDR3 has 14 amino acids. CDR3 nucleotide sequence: TGCAGCGTTGAAGCAGAGGCAACTAATGAAAAACTGTTTTTT. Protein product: CSVEAEATNEKLFF. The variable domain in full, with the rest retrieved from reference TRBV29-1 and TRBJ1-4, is SAVISQKPSRDICQRGTSLTIQCQVDSQVTMMFWYRQQPGQSLTLIATANQGSEATYESGFVIDKFPISRPNLTFSTLTVSNMSPEDSSIYLCSVEAEATNEKLFFGSGTQLSVL.

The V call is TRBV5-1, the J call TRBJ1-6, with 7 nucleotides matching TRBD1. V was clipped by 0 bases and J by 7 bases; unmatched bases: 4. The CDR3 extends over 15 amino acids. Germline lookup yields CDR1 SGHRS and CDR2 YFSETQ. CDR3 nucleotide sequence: TGCGCCAGCAGCTTGGGGTCGGACAGGAATTCACCCCTCCACTTT. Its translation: CASSLGSDRNSPLHF.

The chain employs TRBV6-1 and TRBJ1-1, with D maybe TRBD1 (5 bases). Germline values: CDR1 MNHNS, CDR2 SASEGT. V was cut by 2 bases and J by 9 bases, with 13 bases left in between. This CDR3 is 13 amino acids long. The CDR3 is CASSESRGGKAFF. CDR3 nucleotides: TGTGCCAGCAGTGAATCAAGGGGTGGGAAAGCTTTCTTT.

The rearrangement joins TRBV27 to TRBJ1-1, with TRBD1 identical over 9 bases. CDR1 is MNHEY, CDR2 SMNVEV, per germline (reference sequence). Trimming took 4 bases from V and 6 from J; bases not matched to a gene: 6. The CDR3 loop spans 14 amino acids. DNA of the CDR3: TGTGCCAGCAGTTCCGGGACAGGGATTTCTGAAGCTTTCTTT. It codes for CASSSGTGISEAFF.

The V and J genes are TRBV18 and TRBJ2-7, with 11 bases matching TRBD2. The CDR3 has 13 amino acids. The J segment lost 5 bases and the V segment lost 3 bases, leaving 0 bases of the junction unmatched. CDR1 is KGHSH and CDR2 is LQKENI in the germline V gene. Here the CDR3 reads CASSPSGRDEQYF. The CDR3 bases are TGTGCCAGCTCACCTAGCGGGAGGGACGAGCAGTACTTC.

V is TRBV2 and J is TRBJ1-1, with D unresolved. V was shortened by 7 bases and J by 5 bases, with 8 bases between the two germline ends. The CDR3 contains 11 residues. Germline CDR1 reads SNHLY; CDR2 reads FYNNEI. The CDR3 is CASKEQTEAFF. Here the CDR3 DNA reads TGTGCCAGCAAAGAACAGACTGAAGCTTTCTTT.

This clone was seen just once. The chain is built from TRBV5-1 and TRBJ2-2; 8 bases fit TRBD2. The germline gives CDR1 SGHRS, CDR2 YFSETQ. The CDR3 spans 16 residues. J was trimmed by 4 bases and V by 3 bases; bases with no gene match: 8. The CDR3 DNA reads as TGCGCCAGCAGCTCACCCGGGGGGGCGGGCACCGGGGAGCTGTTTTTT. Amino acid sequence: CASSSPGGAGTGELFF.

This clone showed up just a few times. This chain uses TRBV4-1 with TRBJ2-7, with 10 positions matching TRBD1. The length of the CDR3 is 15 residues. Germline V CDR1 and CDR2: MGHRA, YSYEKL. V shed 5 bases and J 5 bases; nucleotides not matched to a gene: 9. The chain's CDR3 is CASSVVETGGHEQYF. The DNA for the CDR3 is TGCGCCAGCAGCGTAGTAGAGACAGGGGGCCACGAGCAGTACTTC.

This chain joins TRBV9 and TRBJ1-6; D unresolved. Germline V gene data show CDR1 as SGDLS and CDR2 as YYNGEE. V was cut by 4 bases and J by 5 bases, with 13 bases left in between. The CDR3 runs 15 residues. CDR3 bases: TGTGCCAGCAGCTCTACCGGGAACGATAATTCACCCCTCCACTTT. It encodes CASSSTGNDNSPLHF.

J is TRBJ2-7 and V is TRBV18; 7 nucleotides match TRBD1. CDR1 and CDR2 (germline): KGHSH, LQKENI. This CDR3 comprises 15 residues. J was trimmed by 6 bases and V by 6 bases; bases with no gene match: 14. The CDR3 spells CASSPGRGRGSEQYF. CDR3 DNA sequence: TGTGCCAGCTCCCCGGGAAGGGGGCGAGGCTCCGAGCAGTACTTC. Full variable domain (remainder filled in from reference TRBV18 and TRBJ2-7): NAGVMQNPRHLVRRRGQEARLRCSPMKGHSHVYWYRQLPEEGLKFMVYLQKENIIDESGMPKERFSAEFPKEGPSILRIQQVVRGDSAAYFCASSPGRGRGSEQYFGPGTRLTVT.

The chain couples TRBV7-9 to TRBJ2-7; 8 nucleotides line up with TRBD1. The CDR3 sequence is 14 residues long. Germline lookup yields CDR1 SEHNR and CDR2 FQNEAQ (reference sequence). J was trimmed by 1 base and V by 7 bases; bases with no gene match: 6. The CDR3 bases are TGTGCCAGCAAGCCGGGACAGGAATCCTACGAGCAGTACTTC. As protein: CASKPGQESYEQYF.